This entry is about one TCR beta chain. What it recognizes is unknown. The sample comes from a study of T cells after yellow fever vaccination. MiXCR, applied by TCRdb to the 5' RACE reads, yields one record per CDR3 protein. The sample carries under 600,000 distinct CDR3 sequences, about 13% recorded once. Findings and limits, study-wide: One caveat is that FACS-sorted repertoires could contain abundant clonotypes contaminating from the bulk population.

Germline CDR1 and CDR2: SQVTM and ANQGSEA. CDR3 size: 13 residues. Losses at the gene ends were 0 bases for V and 2 bases for J; bases not matched to a gene: 1. Sequences were derived from PBMCs, sampled on the day of the yellow fever booster vaccination. This chain uses TRBV29-1 with TRBJ2-7, with 7 positions matching TRBD1. This receptor was obtained from a man younger than 40 who received the YFV17D yellow fever vaccine. The CDR3, as DNA: TGCAGCGTTGAAGACCAGGGGGCCTACGAGCAGTACTTC. It translates to CSVEDQGAYEQYF.